This T cell receptor beta chain was observed in a study of blood T cell repertoires in COVID-19 (dated by TCRdb to 2019 to 2021). In the study overall: Samples covering the acute and convalescent phases of COVID-19 were provided by collaborators in the United States, Italy and Spain. The prospective study material was composed of cDNA or gDNA derived from T cells, B-cell-depleted T cells, or PBMCs. The dataset comprised deeply sampled blood TCRbeta repertoires from subjects exposed to, actively infected with, or recovered from COVID-19. A freely available public database, intended as a resource for researchers studying the immune response to SARS-CoV-2, is where the repertoires were released. Samples were obtained from the ongoing ImmuneRACE study (first 160 participants) and from over a thousand subjects provided by 6 global collaborators. The sample metadata nearly always contained a de-identified subject ID, COVID-19 status, age in years and sex. Where HLA class I and class II types were available, the types were taken from metadata supplied by the sample provider, not from assay-based typing. The full study reports these points: The quantity of clinical and demographic metadata differed by source and by participant and was supplied without curation.

The CDR3 goes from the cysteine to the phenylalanine over 14 residues. Only the CDR3 portion is preserved as DNA: 42 bases, with reading frame beginning at the first base. According to the germline V gene, CDR1 reads KGHSH and CDR2 reads LQKENI. Trimming takes 1 base from V and 2 bases from J, and the germline ends sit 8 bases apart. Whole blood was collected in K2EDTA tubes by collaborating institutions according to the institutions' own protocols. For TCRbeta analysis, collaborators shipped samples as frozen whole blood, isolated PBMCs, or DNA extracted from either of those sample types. Comments on this clone: What antigen it recognizes has not been identified. No much larger clone is present one base from it, and per-base qualities are unavailable.

TCRbeta CDR3 regions were amplified from genomic DNA using the immunoSEQ Assay, a bias-controlled multiplex PCR. As for how the authors treated the data: The number of nucleated cells in each sample was estimated by amplification of reference gene primers within the assay. Sequence reads were collapsed and filtered to measure the absolute abundance of every unique TCRbeta CDR3 rearrangement. For each sample, productive Simpson clonality was calculated as the square root of Simpson's diversity index over productive rearrangements. Here the immuneACCESS table is served through TCRdb, limited to in-frame sequences with V and J called. Missing clones are a known gap in these copies; in checked studies unresolved V genes cover under half, and the rest lacks a known reason. From that table come the V and J calls and clone size; the DNA was used to work out D and trimming. The sample table contains 80,000 or so clones; only one count was recorded for 86% of them. The top ten hold 15% to 20% of the sample.

The origin of this receptor is a human donor in a cohort sampled during active COVID-19. Sequencing was carried out using peripheral blood. Here the chain combines TRBV18 and TRBJ2-5, with the D segment identity uncertain. The CDR3 protein is CASSPQTVQETQYF. The DNA is TGTGCCAGCTCACCACAAACAGTACAAGAGACCCAGTACTTC.